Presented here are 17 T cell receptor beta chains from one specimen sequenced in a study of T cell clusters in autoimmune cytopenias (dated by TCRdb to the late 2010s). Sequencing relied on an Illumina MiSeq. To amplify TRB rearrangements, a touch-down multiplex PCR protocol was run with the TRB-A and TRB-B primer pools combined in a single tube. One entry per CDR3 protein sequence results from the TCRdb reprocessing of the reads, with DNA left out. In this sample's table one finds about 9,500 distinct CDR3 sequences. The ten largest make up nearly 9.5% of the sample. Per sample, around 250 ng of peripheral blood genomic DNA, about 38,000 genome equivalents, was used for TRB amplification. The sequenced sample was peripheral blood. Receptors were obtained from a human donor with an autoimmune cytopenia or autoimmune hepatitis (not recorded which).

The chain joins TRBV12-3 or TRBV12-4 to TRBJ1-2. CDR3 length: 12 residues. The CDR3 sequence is CASSPNAYGYTF.

The chain's CDR3 is CASSQESANEQYF. The chain carries TRBV4-2 and TRBJ2-7; TCRdb outputs TRBD2, but without DNA this stays unchecked. The V gene's germline CDR1 is LGHNA and CDR2 YNFKEQ. The CDR3 has 13 amino acids.

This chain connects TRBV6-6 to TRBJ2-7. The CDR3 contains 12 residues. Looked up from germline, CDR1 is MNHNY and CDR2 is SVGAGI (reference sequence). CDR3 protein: CASSSTSGEQYF.

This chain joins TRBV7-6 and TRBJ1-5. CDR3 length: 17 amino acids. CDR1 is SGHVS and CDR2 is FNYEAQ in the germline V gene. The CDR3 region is CASSLGYGPRRNQPQHF.

The CDR3 loop reads CASSQLRDTSYEQYF. The chain links TRBV4-3 to TRBJ2-7; no DNA is available, so the TRBD1 call from TCRdb remains unchecked. The CDR3 length is 15 residues. CDR1 and CDR2 from the germline V gene are LGHNA and YSLEER.

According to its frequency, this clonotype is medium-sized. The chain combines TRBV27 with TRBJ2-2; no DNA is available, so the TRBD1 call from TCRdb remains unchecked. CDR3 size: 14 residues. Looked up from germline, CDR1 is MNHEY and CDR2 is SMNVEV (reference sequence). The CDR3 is CASRDRSNTGELFF.

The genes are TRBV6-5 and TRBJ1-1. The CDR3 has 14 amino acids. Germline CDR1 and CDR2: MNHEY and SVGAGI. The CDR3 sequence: CASSYSGRGTEAFF.

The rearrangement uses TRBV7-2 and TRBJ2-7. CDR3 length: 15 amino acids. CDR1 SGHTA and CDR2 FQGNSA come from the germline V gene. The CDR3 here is CASSLAGEGTYEQYF.

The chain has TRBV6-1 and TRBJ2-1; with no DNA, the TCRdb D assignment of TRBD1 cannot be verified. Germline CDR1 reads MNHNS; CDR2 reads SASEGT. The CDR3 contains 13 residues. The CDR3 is CASSPGTGFEQFF.

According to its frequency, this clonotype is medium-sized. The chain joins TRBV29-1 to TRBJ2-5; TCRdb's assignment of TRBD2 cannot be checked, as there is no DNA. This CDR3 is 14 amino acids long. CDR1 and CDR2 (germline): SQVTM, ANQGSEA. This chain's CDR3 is CSVETSGGFKTQYF.

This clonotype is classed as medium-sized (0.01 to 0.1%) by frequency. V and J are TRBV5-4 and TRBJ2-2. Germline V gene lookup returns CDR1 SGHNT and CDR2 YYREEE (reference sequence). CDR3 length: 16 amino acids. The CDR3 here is CASSLDARQNTGELFF.

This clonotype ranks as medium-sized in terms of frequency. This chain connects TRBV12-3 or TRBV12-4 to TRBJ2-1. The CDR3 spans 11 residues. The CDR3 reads CASSLVGEQFF.

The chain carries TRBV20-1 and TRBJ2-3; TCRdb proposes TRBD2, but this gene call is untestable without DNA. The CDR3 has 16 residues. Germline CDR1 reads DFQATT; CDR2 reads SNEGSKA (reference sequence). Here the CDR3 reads CSARDPGRLGTDTQYF.

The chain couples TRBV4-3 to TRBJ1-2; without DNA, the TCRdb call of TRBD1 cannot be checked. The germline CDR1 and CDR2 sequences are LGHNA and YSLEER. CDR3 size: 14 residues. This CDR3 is CASSQVLGGRGYTF.

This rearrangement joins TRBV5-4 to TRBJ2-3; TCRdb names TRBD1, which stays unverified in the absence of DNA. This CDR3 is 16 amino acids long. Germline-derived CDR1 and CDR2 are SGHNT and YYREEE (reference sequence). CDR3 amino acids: CASSLKDGGATDTQYF. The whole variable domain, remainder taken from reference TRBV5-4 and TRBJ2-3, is ETGVTQSPTHLIKTRGQQVTLRCSSQSGHNTVSWYQQALGQGPQFIFQYYREEENGRGNFPPRFSGLQFPNYSSELNVNALELDDSALYLCASSLKDGGATDTQYFGPGTRLTVL.

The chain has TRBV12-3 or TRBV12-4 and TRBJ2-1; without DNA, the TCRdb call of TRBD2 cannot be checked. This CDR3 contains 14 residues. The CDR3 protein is CASSSGLVPNEQFF.

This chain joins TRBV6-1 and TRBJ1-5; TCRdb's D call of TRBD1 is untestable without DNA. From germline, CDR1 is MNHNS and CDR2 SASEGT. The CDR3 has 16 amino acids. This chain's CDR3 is CASSAPTDFSNQPQHF.